This T cell receptor beta chain was identified in a study of blood T cell repertoires in COVID-19 (dated by TCRdb to the early 2020s). For the study in its entirety: Samples covering the acute and convalescent phases of COVID-19 were provided by collaborators in the United States, Italy and Spain. The prospective study material was composed of cDNA or gDNA derived from T cells, B-cell-depleted T cells, or PBMCs. Deeply sampled blood TCRbeta repertoires from subjects exposed to, actively infected with, or recovered from COVID-19 were included in the dataset. A freely available public database, intended as a resource for researchers studying the immune response to SARS-CoV-2, is where the repertoires were released. Samples came from the ongoing ImmuneRACE study (first 160 participants) plus 1,254 subjects from 6 global collaborators. A de-identified subject ID, COVID-19 status, age in years and sex were almost always included in the sample metadata. HLA class I and class II types, where available, came from metadata supplied by the sample provider rather than from assay-based typing.

TCRbeta CDR3 regions were amplified from genomic DNA by means of the immunoSEQ Assay, a bias-controlled multiplex PCR. As for the authors' bioinformatics: The number of nucleated cells in each sample was estimated from the amplification of reference gene primers within the assay. Sequence reads were collapsed and filtered to measure the absolute abundance of every unique TCRbeta CDR3 rearrangement. Productive Simpson clonality was computed per sample as the square root of Simpson's diversity index over productive rearrangements. Held by TCRdb, this immuneACCESS table contains in-frame sequences only and omits some clones. Under half of the omission traces to an unresolved V gene where checked; the cause of the rest is unknown. That table furnishes V, J and clone size, whereas the DNA furnished D and trimming. The sample table holds about 210,000 clones, of which roughly 80% were seen once. The ten largest account for roughly 6.4% of the sample.

The CDR3 measures 16 amino acids from cysteine to phenylalanine. CDR3 DNA only is kept here, 48 bases in frame from base 1. The germline V gene supplies CDR1 SGDLS and CDR2 YYNGEE. V is reduced by 0 bases and J by 4 bases, leaving a spacing of 11 bases between them. Collaborating institutions collected whole blood in K2EDTA tubes following their own protocols. For TCRbeta analysis, collaborator samples were shipped as frozen whole blood, as isolated PBMCs, or as DNA extracted from either sample type. As to this clone: No cognate antigen has been identified for it. No base quality values were provided; no much bigger clone lies one nucleotide off.

The paper as a whole reports these results and caveats: Clinical and demographic metadata were provided uncurated, with the amount varying by source and participant.

The sequenced sample consisted of peripheral blood. The sequence was collected from a man in his sixties with acute or convalescent COVID-19. The rearranged segments are TRBV9 and TRBJ1-6; possibly the D gene is TRBD1, per 5 matching bases. The DNA is as follows: TGTGCCAGCAGCGTAGACGGGGGATATTATAATTCACCCCTCCACTTT. The encoded protein is CASSVDGGYYNSPLHF.